Each of the 8 T cell receptor beta chains below was sequenced from the same sample in a study of cytomegalovirus exposure and HLA in healthy donors. PCR used 60 Vbeta primers and 13 Jbeta primers. Produced via immunoSEQ multiplex PCR; TCRdb's table is partial and in-frame only. The sample yields some 79,000 clones, around 81% seen once. Material for sequencing was PBMCs. Receptors were obtained from a male donor in good health and CMV-seropositive.

The rearrangement joins TRBV28 to TRBJ1-1, with TRBD1 matching over 9 bases. This CDR3 is 15 amino acids long. Germline trimming cut 5 bases from V and 4 bases from J; bases unmatched to any gene: 8. The germline V gene has CDR1 MDHEN and CDR2 SYDVKM. The CDR3 loop reads CASSLGGQGRTEAFF. CDR3 nucleotides: TGTGCCAGCAGTCTCGGGGGACAGGGACGCACTGAAGCTTTCTTT.

This chain links TRBV11-1 with TRBJ1-3, with D hard to call. Trimming took 6 bases from V and 4 from J, leaving 7 bases between them. The germline V gene has CDR1 SGHAT and CDR2 FQDESV (reference sequence). CDR3 length equals 12 residues. The CDR3 bases are TGTGCCAGCAGGATGACAGGAAACACCATATATTTT. Residues: CASRMTGNTIYF.

The chain employs TRBV11-3 and TRBJ1-2; D perhaps matches TRBD1 (6 bases). The CDR3 covers 14 residues. V gave up 0 bases and J gave up 8 bases, with 13 bases separating them. Germline-derived CDR1 and CDR2 are SGHNT and YENEEA. CDR3 DNA: TGTGCCAGCAGCTTAGATGGGGGCAGGGACGGCTACACCTTC. Protein sequence: CASSLDGGRDGYTF.

The chain has TRBV6-5 and TRBJ2-7, with no clear D. CDR3 length: 15 residues. Germline V gene data show CDR1 as MNHEY and CDR2 as SVGAGI. V lost 0 bases, J lost 4 bases, and 13 bases lay in between. The CDR3 sequence is CASSYSGPSGYEQYF. The CDR3 nucleotides read TGTGCCAGCAGTTACTCGGGCCCCTCAGGATACGAGCAGTACTTC.

The chain combines TRBV11-2 with TRBJ2-3, with TRBD2 matching 9 bases. After removal of 3 bases from V and 3 bases from J, the junction contained 7 bases not matched to a gene. The CDR3 contains 16 residues. Germline values: CDR1 SGHAT, CDR2 FQNNGV. CDR3 nucleotide sequence: TGTGCCAGCAGCTTCTTCGGGCGGGAGGGAACAGATACGCAGTATTTT. Translation gives CASSFFGREGTDTQYF.

This rearrangement joins TRBV27 to TRBJ2-7, with D tentatively TRBD2 (6 bases). In germline, CDR1 is MNHEY, CDR2 SMNVEV (reference sequence). V was shortened by 3 bases and J by 5 bases, with 14 bases between the two germline ends. The CDR3 contains 14 residues. This CDR3 is CASSFTSSRNEQYF. For the CDR3, the DNA is TGTGCCAGCAGTTTTACTAGCAGTCGAAACGAGCAGTACTTC.

This sequence joins TRBV6-5 and TRBJ2-5; D not certain. The CDR3 runs 14 residues. V lost 0 bases and J lost 2, with 7 bases in between. CDR1 is MNHEY and CDR2 is SVGAGI in the germline V gene. The CDR3 spells CASSYSTSQETQYF. The CDR3, as DNA: TGTGCCAGCAGTTACTCGACAAGTCAAGAGACCCAGTACTTC.

About this clone itself: A junction end diverges from the germline sequence, so it may reflect a read error. The V and J genes are TRBV11-3 and TRBJ2-5; the D gene is possibly TRBD2 (6 bases). CDR3 size: 14 residues. The germline V gene encodes CDR1 SGHNT and CDR2 YENEEA. For the CDR3, the DNA is TGTACCAGCAGCTTAAATAGCGGACAAGAGACCCAGTACTTC. Protein: CTSSLNSGQETQYF.